This record covers a single T cell receptor (beta chain). The target antigen is unknown. Use of 60 Vbeta and 13 Jbeta primers characterized the PCR. Here immunoSEQ multiplex PCR was the method, and the copy in TCRdb shows in-frame clones only, minus some. The sample shows over 130,000 clones, 79% of them seen only once. The germline CDR1 and CDR2 sequences are SGDLS and YYNGEE. The V gene end was trimmed by 0 bases and the J gene end by 4 bases; junction bases not matched to a gene: 6. CDR3 size: 16 residues. This specimen comes from a study of cytomegalovirus exposure and HLA in healthy donors. Notes on the study in general: Reports indicate that TCR beta sequences accurately predicted the HLA-A and HLA-B alleles of most subjects. Reports credit the classifier with highly specific, highly sensitive diagnosis of cytomegalovirus status.

This receptor was identified in a man over 45 in good health and CMV-seropositive. The V call is TRBV9, the J call TRBJ2-7; 11 bases line up with TRBD2. The sample consisted of PBMCs. The CDR3 nucleotides read TGTGCCAGCAGCGTAGACCTACTAGCGGGAGATTACGAGCAGTACTTC. Protein: CASSVDLLAGDYEQYF.